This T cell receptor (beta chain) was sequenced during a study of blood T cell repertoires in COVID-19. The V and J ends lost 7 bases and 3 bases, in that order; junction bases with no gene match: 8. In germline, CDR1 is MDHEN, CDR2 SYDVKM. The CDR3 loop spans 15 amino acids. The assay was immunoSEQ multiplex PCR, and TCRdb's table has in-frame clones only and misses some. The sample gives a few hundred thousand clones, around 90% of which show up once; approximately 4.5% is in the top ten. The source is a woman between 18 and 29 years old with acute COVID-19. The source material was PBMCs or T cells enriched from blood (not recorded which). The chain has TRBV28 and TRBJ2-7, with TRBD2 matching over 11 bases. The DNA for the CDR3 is TGTGCCAGCACTCCGGGACTAGCGGAAATCTACGAGCAGTACTTC. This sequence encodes CASTPGLAEIYEQYF.